The 20 T cell receptor beta chains listed next were all sequenced from one sample in a study of tumor-infiltrating lymphocytes in primary liver carcinoma. DNA and RNA were both co-extracted from around 20-30 mg of bulk tissue that had not been sorted. TCR beta cDNA came from roughly 0.45 ug total RNA, primed with a constant-region primer. TCR beta libraries came from three nested multiplex PCR rounds using slightly modified ARM-PCR. Investigators reported that the first two PCR rounds, at roughly 11 cycles each, used TRBV1-TRBV30 forward primers with a C-beta reverse primer. TCRdb redid the calling of the multiplex PCR reads with MiXCR, one entry per CDR3 protein. Of about 120,000 distinct CDR3 sequences listed, 65% to 75% are singletons. Material: tumor-adjacent normal liver tissue. All receptors come from a woman between 55 and 75 years old with primary liver carcinoma and hepatitis B virus infection.

A remark on this clonotype: A read error may explain this, as a much larger clone is one base away. Since no conserved phenylalanine or tryptophan closes the CDR3, a read error is the likely cause. The rearrangement links TRBV5-1 to TRBJ2-3; D is ambiguous. Germline CDR1 SGHRS, CDR2 YFSETQ. Deletions cut 2 bases from V and 3 bases from J, with 4 bases between. The CDR3 is made up of 12 amino acids. CDR3 DNA sequence: TGCGCCAGCAGCTTATTGACAGATACGCAGTATTCT. Residues: CASSLLTDTQYS.

As regards this clonotype: One base away lies a much larger clone, so this may be a sequencing read error. The chain is built from TRBV5-1 and TRBJ1-1; D ambiguous. CDR1 and CDR2 (germline): SGHRS, YFSETQ. This CDR3 has 12 amino acids. This CDR3 reads CASSNPNTQAFF. In DNA form, the CDR3 reads TGCGCCAGCAGCAATCCGAACACTCAAGCTTTCTTT.

This clonotype was seen once. An end of the junction differs from the germline gene, which may be a read error. This chain uses TRBV29-1 with TRBJ2-5; 8 nucleotides agree with TRBD1. The CDR3 runs 13 residues. Germline V gives CDR1 SQVTM, CDR2 ANQGSEA. For the CDR3, the DNA is TGCAGCGTTGACAGGGGGCGAGGAGGGACCCAGTATTTC. It encodes CSVDRGRGGTQYF.

A note on this clonotype: Relative to the germline gene, one junction end is altered; a read error may explain this. The chain employs TRBV11-2 and TRBJ1-2; 8 positions match TRBD1. CDR1 and CDR2 from the germline V gene are SGHAT and FQNNGV. This CDR3 is 14 amino acids long. In DNA, the CDR3 is TGTGCCGGTAGCAGACAGGGGTCAGGAGGCAGCTACATCTTC. It specifies CAGSRQGSGGSYIF.

This clonotype appeared many times. The V gene is TRBV29-1, the J gene TRBJ2-7; D may be TRBD1 (5 bases). Germline CDR1 reads SQVTM; CDR2 reads ANQGSEA. The CDR3 contains 14 residues. V lost 6 bases to trimming and J lost 4 bases, with 19 bases between them. CDR3 sequence reads: CSVQNRGSYYEQYF. The CDR3 DNA reads TGCAGCGTCCAGAATAGGGGCAGTTATTACGAGCAGTACTTC.

Details on this clonotype: This may be a read error: a much more frequent sequence differs by one nucleotide. The genes are TRBV28 and TRBJ2-7; TRBD1 is a possible D gene (6 bases). The V end lost 5 bases, the J end lost 8 bases, and 13 bases lay between the germline ends. The CDR3 contains 12 residues. Per the germline V gene, CDR1 is MDHEN and CDR2 is SYDVKM. The CDR3 here is CASSTPGEKQYF. In nucleotides, the CDR3 is TGTGCCAGCAGTACCCCAGGGGAAAAGCAGTACTTC.

With respect to this clonotype: A junction end diverges from the germline sequence, so it may reflect a read error. V usage is TRBV10-1 and J usage is TRBJ2-3, with a weak D call TRBD1 (5 bases). Per germline, CDR1 WNHNN and CDR2 SYGVQD (reference sequence). This CDR3 region has 14 residues. As DNA, the CDR3 is TGCGCCAACAGTAGGGGCGGCCGCACAGATACACAGTATTTT. Translation gives CANSRGGRTDTQYF.

For this clonotype: Possible read error: a much larger clone is one base away. This rearrangement joins TRBV7-9 to TRBJ1-6; D uncertain. The length of the CDR3 is 12 residues. Germline loops: CDR1 SEHNR, CDR2 FQNEAQ (reference sequence). V lost 11 bases and J lost 8, with 13 bases in between. This CDR3 is CACGFGDSPLHF. CDR3 bases: TGTGCCTGCGGCTTCGGGGATTCACCCCTCCACTTT. The full variable domain, in which reference TRBV7-9 and TRBJ1-6 provide the parts outside the CDR3, is DTGVSQNPRHKITKRGQNVTFRCDPISEHNRLYWYRQTLGQGPEFLTYFQNEAQLEKSRLLSDRFSAERPKGSFSTLEIQRTEQGDSAMYLCACGFGDSPLHFGNGTRLTVT.

In regard to this clonotype: A read error is possible here, since a much larger clone lies one base away. V usage is TRBV12-3 or TRBV12-4 and J usage is TRBJ2-1; no definite D call. This CDR3 has 11 amino acids. The DNA of the CDR3 is TGTGTCAGCAGTTTTCAGGCAGGGCAGTTCTTC. Translation: CVSSFQAGQFF.

Notes on this clonotype: A much larger clone differs by one base, so this may be a read error. The chain combines TRBV5-1 with TRBJ2-1; TRBD2 is a possible D gene (6 bases). V was pared by 10 bases and J by 5 bases, with 16 bases between. The CDR3 consists of 13 residues. Germline lookup yields CDR1 SGHRS and CDR2 YFSETQ. CDR3 residues: CACGTLQNNEQFF. The CDR3 region has the DNA TGCGCCTGTGGGACTCTCCAGAACAATGAGCAGTTCTTC. Full variable domain (remainder filled in from reference TRBV5-1 and TRBJ2-1): KAGVTQTPRYLIKTRGQQVTLSCSPISGHRSVSWYQQTPGQGLQFLFEYFSETQRNKGNFPGRFSGRQFSNSRSEMNVSTLELGDSALYLCACGTLQNNEQFFGPGTRLTVL.

As regards this clonotype: A much larger clonotype is one base distant, so this may be a read error. This sequence joins TRBV30 and TRBJ2-3, with a possible D match to TRBD2 (5 bases). Germline assignment: CDR1 GTSNPN and CDR2 SVGIG (reference sequence). CDR3 length: 13 residues. CDR3 in amino acids: CAWSVSRADTKYF. CDR3 DNA sequence: TGTGCCTGGAGTGTCTCGCGGGCAGATACGAAGTATTTT.

As to this clonotype: Germline is not matched at one junction end, which may reflect a read error. The chain couples TRBV10-3 to TRBJ2-1; D is unresolved. The CDR3 is 13 amino acids. Looked up from germline, CDR1 is ENHRY and CDR2 is SYGVKD. CDR3 nucleotide sequence: TGTGCCATCAGGGAAAGCTCCTACAATAAGCAGTTCTTC. It translates to CAIRESSYNKQFF.

As for this clonotype: Germline is not matched at one junction end, which may reflect a read error. J is TRBJ2-7 and V is TRBV29-1; D remains unclear. The germline V gene encodes CDR1 SQVTM and CDR2 ANQGSEA. The CDR3 has 11 residues. The CDR3 region is CSIELGYEQYF. DNA of the CDR3: TGCAGCATTGAACTTGGGTACGAGCAGTACTTC.

Concerning this clonotype: This may be a read error: a much more frequent sequence differs by one nucleotide. V gene TRBV28 combines with J gene TRBJ2-5; D assignment may be TRBD1 or TRBD2 (5 bases each). This CDR3 has 18 residues. Trimming left V 5 bases short and J 6 bases short, with 28 bases between. CDR1 and CDR2 from the germline V gene are MDHEN and SYDVKM. The chain's CDR3 is CASSPTEGRRSSQKTQYF. DNA of the CDR3: TGTGCCAGCAGTCCAACCGAGGGACGGCGGTCCTCTCAAAAGACCCAGTACTTC.

On this clonotype: Germline is not matched at one junction end, which may reflect a read error. This chain links TRBV6-5 with TRBJ2-2, with D hard to call. Germline V gene sequence: CDR1 MNHEY, CDR2 SVGAGI. This CDR3 has 15 residues. Here the CDR3 reads CANSCSSRVAGELFF. CDR3 in DNA: TGTGCCAACAGTTGCTCGTCACGGGTTGCGGGGGAGCTGTTTTTT.

This chain joins TRBV11-2 and TRBJ2-1; 9 positions agree with TRBD1. The germline V gene has CDR1 SGHAT and CDR2 FQNNGV. Trimming removed 11 bases from V and 8 bases from J; junction bases left unmatched: 16. CDR3 length equals 15 residues. CDR3 sequence reads: CACNSWDRVLDEQFF. Here the CDR3 DNA reads TGTGCCTGCAACTCCTGGGACAGGGTCCTGGATGAGCAGTTCTTC.

Note on this clonotype: Germline and junction disagree at one end, which may indicate a read error. This chain links TRBV6-6 with TRBJ1-1; a possible D gene is TRBD1 (5 bases). This CDR3 is built from 13 residues. Germline V gene sequence: CDR1 MNHNY, CDR2 SVGAGI (reference sequence). The CDR3 protein is CAGSYGGSTEAFF. The DNA for the CDR3 is TGTGCCGGCAGTTACGGGGGTAGTACTGAAGCTTTCTTT.

The rearrangement joins TRBV4-2 to TRBJ1-2; D perhaps matches TRBD1 (6 bases). This CDR3 is 14 amino acids long. Trimming removed 1 base from V and 10 bases from J, with 16 bases in between. Germline V gene sequence: CDR1 LGHNA, CDR2 YNFKEQ. Here the CDR3 reads CASSQAGEGTVYTF. The CDR3 DNA reads as TGTGCCAGCAGCCAAGCAGGGGAGGGGACTGTCTACACCTTC.

The chain recombines TRBV2 with TRBJ2-6; 10 bases map to TRBD1. This CDR3 is 21 amino acids long. In germline, CDR1 is SNHLY, CDR2 FYNNEI. J was trimmed by 4 bases and V by 6 bases; bases with no gene match: 21. The DNA of the CDR3 is TGTGCCAGCAGGTCGCTCTACCAGATCCGGGACAGGGGTCCCGGGGCCAACGTCCTGACTTTC. Its translation: CASRSLYQIRDRGPGANVLTF.

Concerning this clonotype: An end of the junction differs from the germline gene, which may be a read error. The chain joins TRBV28 to TRBJ2-5; 7 positions agree with TRBD1. The CDR3 extends over 15 amino acids. The germline gives CDR1 MDHEN, CDR2 SYDVKM. CDR3 sequence reads: CANSSQTGWIGSQYF. The CDR3 DNA reads as TGTGCCAACAGTTCCCAGACAGGGTGGATTGGATCCCAGTACTTC.